This T cell receptor (beta chain) was profiled in a study of blood T cell repertoires in COVID-19. The CDR3 loop spans 15 amino acids. With 6 bases clipped from V and 2 bases from J, the junction kept 10 bases outside the gene matches. Germline CDR1 reads MNHEY; CDR2 reads SMNVEV (reference sequence). TCRdb's table, derived via immunoSEQ multiplex PCR, lists solely in-frame clones and lacks some. Among about 210,000 clones listed, about 82% were seen once. Material for sequencing was peripheral blood. The TCR comes from a man between 60 and 75 years old with COVID-19, enrolled during active disease. The chain carries TRBV27 and TRBJ2-7; 7 positions match TRBD1. CDR3 sequence reads: CASRPYRGRTYEQYF. In nucleotides, the CDR3 is TGTGCCAGCAGACCGTACAGGGGTCGCACCTACGAGCAGTACTTC.